This section outlines one T cell receptor (beta chain) sequence together with its context. The data originate from a study of CD8+ T cells in alopecia areata. For the study at large: Treatment comprised oral tofacitinib, 5 to 10 mg twice daily, in treated patients.

cDNA prepared by RNA extraction and subsequent reverse transcription served as the template for sequencing. Libraries were prepared by immunoSEQ multiplex PCR; TCRdb keeps only in-frame clonotypes and omits some of them. Of over 95,000 clones in the sample, 41% were seen once. It was from PBMCs that CD4+ and CD8+ T cells were sorted. The receptor's source is a human donor with alopecia areata. The sample taken for sequencing was CD4+ T cells sorted from blood.

The CDR3 region has the DNA TGTGCCTGGACAGCTAGCGGGGGGGCCTCTGTAGAGACCCAGTACTTC. It specifies CAWTASGGASVETQYF. The gene calls are TRBV30 and TRBJ2-5; 12 nucleotides match TRBD2. Per the germline V gene, CDR1 is GTSNPN and CDR2 is SVGIG (reference sequence). The CDR3 spans 16 residues. V lost 4 bases, J lost 4 bases, and 10 bases stayed unmatched. The full variable domain, rest sourced from reference TRBV30 and TRBJ2-5, is SQTIHQWPATLVQPVGSPLSLECTVEGTSNPNLYWYRQAAGRGLQLLFYSVGIGQISSEVPQNLSASRPQDRQFILSSKKLLLSDSGFYLCAWTASGGASVETQYFGPGTRLLVL.